These T cell receptor beta chains were read from a single sample in a study of blood T cell repertoires in COVID-19. Method: immunoSEQ multiplex PCR; TCRdb's copy keeps in-frame clones and lacks some. The table lists about 100,000 clones, 91% of them singletons. The source material was peripheral blood. The origin of the receptors is a man aged 50 or older with active COVID-19. Both conserved end residues are trimmed from each CDR3. The order of the fields is V gene, D gene, clone size, CDR3 protein. The D gene is left open where the match is weak. Not every row has a clone size; where given, it reads once, few, many or a size class.

TRBV9 | . | . | ASSVEQGRDTQY
TRBV29-1 | . | . | SVLAGNEKLF
TRBV19 | TRBD1 | . | ASTLDREGPEAF
TRBV27 | TRBD1 | . | ASSQDSRGPYNSPLH
TRBV7-8 | TRBD2 | once | ASSKVRGGAYNEQF
TRBV1 | . | . | TSSQDASGSPGAKNIQY
TRBV5-1 | . | . | ASSLDNTGSPLH
TRBV19 | . | . | ASKRALGTDTQY
TRBV5-6 | . | . | ASSPSDRVRNSPLH
TRBV7-8 | . | . | ASSLTWGGRVNEQF
TRBV5-1 | . | . | ASSSNSPGINYGYT
TRBV14 | . | . | ASSQAGAVPYNEQF
TRBV5-1 | . | . | ASSLVSGATEAF
TRBV19 | TRBD2 | . | ASRSGRFGNEQF
TRBV10-3 | TRBD1 | . | AISEGTGAQPQH
TRBV13 | TRBD1 | . | ASSGDRGSYNEQF
TRBV5-1 | . | . | ASSFQGSQETQY
TRBV19 | . | . | ASATAVLKANYGYT
TRBV5-1 | . | . | ASSLIPGDGYGYT
TRBV5-1 | . | . | ASSLASEQF
TRBV20-1 | . | . | SAAGQETQY
TRBV19 | TRBD2 | once | ASTPNSGTKTQY